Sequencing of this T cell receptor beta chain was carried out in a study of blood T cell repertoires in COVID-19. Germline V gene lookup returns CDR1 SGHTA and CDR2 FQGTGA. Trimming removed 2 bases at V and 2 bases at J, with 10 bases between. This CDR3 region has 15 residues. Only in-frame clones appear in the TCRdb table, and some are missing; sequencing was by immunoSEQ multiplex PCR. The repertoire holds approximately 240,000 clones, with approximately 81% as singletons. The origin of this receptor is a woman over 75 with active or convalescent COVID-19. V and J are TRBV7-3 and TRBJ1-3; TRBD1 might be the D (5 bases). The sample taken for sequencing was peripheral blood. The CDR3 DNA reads TGTGCCAGCAGCTTAGGCTCAGGGCCTGGAAACACCATATATTTT. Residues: CASSLGSGPGNTIYF.